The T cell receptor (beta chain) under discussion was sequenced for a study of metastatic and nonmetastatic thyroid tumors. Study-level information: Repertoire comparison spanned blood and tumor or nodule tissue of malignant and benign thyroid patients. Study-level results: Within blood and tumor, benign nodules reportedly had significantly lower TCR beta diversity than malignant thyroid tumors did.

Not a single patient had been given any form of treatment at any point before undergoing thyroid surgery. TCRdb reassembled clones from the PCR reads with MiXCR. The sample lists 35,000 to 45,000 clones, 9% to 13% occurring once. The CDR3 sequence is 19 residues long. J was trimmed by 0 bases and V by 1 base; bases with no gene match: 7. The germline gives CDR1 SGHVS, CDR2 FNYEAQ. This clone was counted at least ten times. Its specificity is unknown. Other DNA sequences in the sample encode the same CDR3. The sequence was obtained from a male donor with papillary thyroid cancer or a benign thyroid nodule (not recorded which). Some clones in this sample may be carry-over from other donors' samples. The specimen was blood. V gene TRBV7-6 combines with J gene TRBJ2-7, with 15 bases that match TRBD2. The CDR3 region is CASSLVGLAGGVGSYEQYF. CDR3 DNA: TGTGCCAGCAGCTTAGTGGGACTAGCGGGAGGTGTAGGCTCCTACGAGCAGTACTTC.